This T cell receptor beta chain is from a study of OX40 agonist ivuxolimab in advanced cancers. Study details: Ivuxolimab, an agonistic anti-OX40 (CD134) antibody, was given to patients. The study enrolled dose-escalation patients with hepatocellular carcinoma, melanoma, renal cell or head and neck cancer.

There are a few counts of this clone. No antigen is known for it. Germline V gives CDR1 SGHTA, CDR2 FQGNSA. Trimming removed 5 bases at V and 4 bases at J, with 12 bases between. The CDR3 is 13 amino acids. It was autoimmune disease history or systemic immunosuppression that excluded patients. Only in-frame clones appear in the TCRdb table, and some are missing; sequencing was by immunoSEQ multiplex PCR. The table has 68,000 or so clones, roughly 90% seen once. Study-level findings and limits: Also present in some nonresponders was a low level of normalized T-cell clonal expansion.

The gene calls are TRBV7-2 and TRBJ2-7; D gene uncertain. The receptor comes from an adult with an advanced solid tumor such as melanoma, head and neck, liver or kidney cancer. The input for sequencing was CD4+ or CD8+ T cells sorted from blood, taken in a trial of the OX40 agonist ivuxolimab. In DNA form, the CDR3 reads TGTGCCAGCAGCCCTGGTGGAGCATACGAGCAGTACTTC. Translated, it gives CASSPGGAYEQYF.